One sample yielded the 21 T cell receptor beta chains listed below, sequenced in a study of blood T cell repertoires in COVID-19 (dated by TCRdb to 2020 to 2021). Receptors were amplified or captured by the immunoSEQ multiplex PCR assay. Held by TCRdb, this immuneACCESS table contains in-frame sequences only and omits some clones. Under half of the omission traces to an unresolved V gene where checked; the cause of the rest is unknown. Recorded for this sample are some 360,000 clones; around nine tenths of them occurred a single time. About 0.94% of the sample belongs to the ten largest clones. The material sequenced was PBMCs or T cells enriched from blood (not recorded which). These receptors were taken from a woman aged 25 to 39 who had been exposed to COVID-19.

The chain combines TRBV19 with TRBJ1-5; 7 bases align to TRBD1. V lost 8 bases to trimming and J lost 7 bases; unmatched junction nucleotides: 8. This CDR3 comprises 13 residues. Per germline, CDR1 LNHDA and CDR2 SQIVND (reference sequence). The CDR3 region has the DNA TGTGCCAGTTGGACAGGCTCGGGCCAGCCCCAGCATTTT. Encoded protein: CASWTGSGQPQHF.

This clone has only one observation. The CDR3: CASSSLLLGEPQHF. In DNA form, the CDR3 reads TGTGCCAGCAGTTCCTTACTCCTCGGGGAACCCCAGCATTTT. V is TRBV7-4 and J is TRBJ1-5; no reliable D call. Germline CDR1 reads SGHVT; CDR2 reads SQSDAQ. The CDR3 runs to 14 residues. V shed 6 bases and J shed 10 bases, with 19 bases lying between them.

This clone was observed once. The chain carries TRBV2 and TRBJ2-1, with TRBD1 as a possible D gene (5 bases). The V gene's germline CDR1 is SNHLY and CDR2 FYNNEI. The CDR3 spans 14 residues. Deletions cut 6 bases from V and 5 bases from J, with 14 bases between. CDR3 bases: TGTGCCAGCAGACGTCAGACAGTGAACAATGAGCAGTTCTTC. This codes for CASRRQTVNNEQFF.

The CDR3 loop reads CASSQSPGGSGSYEQYF. CDR3 sequence (DNA): TGTGCCAGCAGCCAATCTCCAGGGGGCTCAGGCTCCTACGAGCAGTACTTC. V gene TRBV3-1 (or the pseudogene TRBV3-2) combines with J gene TRBJ2-7; 8 positions agree with TRBD1. The CDR3 sequence is 17 residues long. The trim removed 2 bases at V and 0 bases at J, leaving 9 bases unmatched. Per germline, CDR1 LGHDT and CDR2 YNNKEL (reference sequence).

This chain links TRBV15 with TRBJ2-4; 8 positions agree with TRBD1. CDR3 length: 18 residues. With V trimmed by 1 base and J by 1 base, 9 bases remained unmatched. Germline V gene data show CDR1 as LNHNV and CDR2 as YYDKDF (reference sequence). The CDR3 protein is CATSRAQGAEGAKNIQYF. CDR3 bases: TGTGCCACCAGCAGAGCCCAGGGGGCAGAAGGGGCCAAAAACATTCAGTACTTC. The whole variable domain, remainder taken from reference TRBV15 and TRBJ2-4, is DAMVIQNPRYQVTQFGKPVTLSCSQTLNHNVMYWYQQKSSQAPKLLFHYYDKDFNNEADTPDNFQSRRPNTSFCFLDIRSPGLGDTAMYLCATSRAQGAEGAKNIQYFGAGTRLSVL.

V usage is TRBV2 and J usage is TRBJ2-7, with D uncertain. Trimming removed 5 bases from V and 2 bases from J, with 13 bases in between. The CDR3 spans 14 residues. Germline lookup yields CDR1 SNHLY and CDR2 FYNNEI. The CDR3 DNA is TGTGCCAGCAGTTACCGCGCACCGACCTACGAGCAGTACTTC. This translates into CASSYRAPTYEQYF.

The chain is built from TRBV27 and TRBJ2-7; D remains unclear. CDR1 is MNHEY and CDR2 is SMNVEV in the germline V gene (reference sequence). The CDR3 has 15 amino acids. V was trimmed by 5 bases and J by 6 bases, leaving 20 bases between them. The CDR3 bases are TGTGCCAGCAGTCTACCGACAAGGCCCCTCGGCGAGCAGTACTTC. Translation gives CASSLPTRPLGEQYF.

The chain carries TRBV15 and TRBJ2-1, with TRBD2 matching 9 bases. Trimming at V came to 0 bases and at J to 9 bases, leaving 12 bases not matched to a gene. This CDR3 spans 17 amino acids. The germline gives CDR1 LNHNV, CDR2 YYDKDF (reference sequence). CDR3 loop: CATSRDQSASGNSEQFF. As DNA, the CDR3 is TGTGCCACCAGCAGAGATCAATCGGCTAGCGGGAACAGTGAGCAGTTCTTC.

The CDR3 nucleotides are TGTGCCCTCTCTGGCCAGGGATGCTACACCTTC. It translates to CALSGQGCYTF. The gene calls are TRBV25-1 and TRBJ1-2, with D maybe TRBD1 (5 bases). The length of the CDR3 is 11 residues. CDR1 and CDR2 from the germline V gene are MGHDK and SYGVNS. Trimming stripped 11 bases from V and 9 bases from J, with 16 bases between.

The chain has TRBV12-3 or TRBV12-4 and TRBJ2-7; tentatively, D is TRBD2 (5 bases). The V end was cut by 6 bases, the J end by 12 bases, with 15 bases between. The length of the CDR3 is 11 residues. This CDR3 reads CASRSRLGLYF. For the CDR3, the DNA is TGTGCCAGCAGGAGCCGCCTTGGACTGTACTTC.

V is TRBV15 and J is TRBJ2-7; D possibly corresponds to TRBD2 (5 bases). Looked up from germline, CDR1 is LNHNV and CDR2 is YYDKDF (reference sequence). This CDR3 region has 16 residues. The V and J ends lost 7 bases and 2 bases respectively, with 21 bases between them. CDR3 coding DNA: TGTGCCACCACCAAGCGGAGAGTACAAGAGGCCTACGAGCAGTACTTC. Translated: CATTKRRVQEAYEQYF.

V usage is TRBV28 and J usage is TRBJ1-5; D is unclear. Trimming removed 5 bases at V and 3 bases at J, with 20 bases between. CDR3 size: 17 residues. Looked up from germline, CDR1 is MDHEN and CDR2 is SYDVKM. The CDR3 DNA is TGTGCCAGCAGTCGCCTGGGCACCTTTGGGTCCAATCAGCCCCAGCATTTT. This sequence encodes CASSRLGTFGSNQPQHF.

The V gene is TRBV28, the J gene TRBJ2-7; TRBD2 matches 10 bases. The germline V gene has CDR1 MDHEN and CDR2 SYDVKM. CDR3 length: 13 amino acids. The V segment lost 7 bases and the J segment 3 bases; nucleotides outside the gene matches: 3. The DNA of the CDR3 is TGTGCCAGCAATCCTAGCGGGAGCTACGAGCAGTACTTC. This gives the protein CASNPSGSYEQYF.

V is TRBV7-9 and J is TRBJ1-1, with 12 bases fitting TRBD1. Germline trimming cut 4 bases from V and 4 bases from J; bases unmatched to any gene: 7. This CDR3 has 16 amino acids. The germline V gene encodes CDR1 SEHNR and CDR2 FQNEAQ (reference sequence). CDR3 loop: CASSSPPGQGATEAFF. The CDR3 DNA reads as TGTGCCAGCAGCTCCCCACCGGGACAGGGGGCCACTGAAGCTTTCTTT. The full variable domain, its missing parts supplied by reference TRBV7-9 and TRBJ1-1, is DTGVSQNPRHKITKRGQNVTFRCDPISEHNRLYWYRQTLGQGPEFLTYFQNEAQLEKSRLLSDRFSAERPKGSFSTLEIQRTEQGDSAMYLCASSSPPGQGATEAFFGQGTRLTVV.

The chain couples TRBV5-1 to TRBJ1-4, with 9 nucleotides matching TRBD1. V lost 2 bases and J lost 5; bases outside the gene matches: 4. The CDR3 extends over 15 amino acids. CDR1 and CDR2 from the germline V gene are SGHRS and YFSETQ. CDR3 sequence (DNA): TGCGCCAGCAGCTTACAGGGGGCAAGGAATGAAAAACTGTTTTTT. Amino acids: CASSLQGARNEKLFF.

The rearrangement links TRBV27 to TRBJ2-7; 8 bases agree with TRBD1. The CDR3 is made up of 16 amino acids. With V trimmed by 4 bases and J by 0 bases, 8 bases remained unmatched. Germline lookup yields CDR1 MNHEY and CDR2 SMNVEV (reference sequence). Written as DNA, the CDR3 is TGTGCCAGCAGTTCCCCGACCGGGACAGGCTCCTACGAGCAGTACTTC. Amino acids: CASSSPTGTGSYEQYF.

V and J are TRBV6-5 and TRBJ2-7; 12 nucleotides agree with TRBD2. Germline V gives CDR1 MNHEY, CDR2 SVGAGI. The CDR3 totals 16 residues. J lost 6 bases, V lost 2 bases, and 8 bases had no gene match. CDR3: CASSYLGPSGRGEQYF. CDR3 DNA: TGTGCCAGCAGTTACCTGGGCCCTAGCGGGAGGGGCGAGCAGTACTTC.

The V call is TRBV28, the J call TRBJ1-3; D is undetermined. The CDR3 has 13 residues. V lost 6 bases to trimming and J lost 7 bases, with 13 bases between them. Germline values: CDR1 MDHEN, CDR2 SYDVKM. Written as DNA, the CDR3 is TGTGCCAGCAGCCCGAACATCGGGAACACCATATATTTT. Its protein product is CASSPNIGNTIYF. The full variable domain, completed using reference TRBV28 and TRBJ1-3, is DVKVTQSSRYLVKRTGEKVFLECVQDMDHENMFWYRQDPGLGLRLIYFSYDVKMKEKGDIPEGYSVSREKKERFSLILESASTNQTSMYLCASSPNIGNTIYFGEGSWLTVV.

The chain links TRBV27 to TRBJ2-2, with D perhaps TRBD1 (6 bases). This CDR3 comprises 14 residues. Trimming took off 3 bases at V and 9 bases at J, with 14 bases between the two ends. Germline CDR1 reads MNHEY; CDR2 reads SMNVEV (reference sequence). The DNA of the CDR3 is TGTGCCAGCAGTTTGGGGGCCACCCCACGGGAGCTGTTTTTT. Encoded protein: CASSLGATPRELFF.

This rearrangement joins TRBV5-1 to TRBJ1-1; the D gene is possibly TRBD1 (5 bases). In germline, CDR1 is SGHRS, CDR2 YFSETQ. This CDR3 contains 14 residues. V was cut by 4 bases and J by 4 bases, with 14 bases left in between. Here the CDR3 DNA reads TGCGCCAGCAGCCCGTACGGGACTAGCACTGAAGCTTTCTTT. Amino acids: CASSPYGTSTEAFF.

The J gene is TRBJ1-5, the V gene TRBV28, with 7 bases fitting TRBD1. CDR3 length: 15 amino acids. V shed 2 bases and J 7 bases; nucleotides not matched to a gene: 8. Germline lookup yields CDR1 MDHEN and CDR2 SYDVKM. The CDR3 here is CASSLRATGKQPQHF. The CDR3 DNA reads TGTGCCAGCAGTTTAAGGGCGACAGGGAAACAGCCCCAGCATTTT. Drawing the rest from reference TRBV28 and TRBJ1-5, the complete variable domain is DVKVTQSSRYLVKRTGEKVFLECVQDMDHENMFWYRQDPGLGLRLIYFSYDVKMKEKGDIPEGYSVSREKKERFSLILESASTNQTSMYLCASSLRATGKQPQHFGDGTRLSIL.